The 25 T cell receptor beta chains below come from one sample, sequenced in a study of T cell responses to AZD1222 COVID-19 vaccine. This table comes from immunoSEQ multiplex PCR, and its TCRdb copy is limited to in-frame clones, with some not included. The data show about 120,000 clones, 88% seen once. Material: peripheral blood, obtained 28 days after the second AZD1222 dose. These receptors all come from an adult who received the AZD1222 COVID-19 vaccine.

The genes are TRBV15 and TRBJ1-1, with D possibly TRBD1 on 6 matching bases. Germline V CDR1 and CDR2: LNHNV, YYDKDF (reference sequence). The germline V and J ends were trimmed by 2 bases and 0 bases, with 10 bases remaining between them. This CDR3 contains 15 residues. CDR3 in amino acids: CATSRKTGVNTEAFF. CDR3 in DNA: TGTGCCACCAGCAGAAAGACAGGTGTGAACACTGAAGCTTTCTTT.

The chain links TRBV6-5 to TRBJ1-4; weak D call: TRBD1 (6 bases). V was clipped by 9 bases and J by 3 bases, with 14 bases between them. This CDR3 spans 14 amino acids. Germline-derived CDR1 and CDR2 are MNHEY and SVGAGI. The CDR3 reads CASGGTSSNEKLFF. The DNA of the CDR3 is TGTGCCAGTGGTGGGACATCATCTAATGAAAAACTGTTTTTT.

This clone appeared once. The chain uses TRBV6-5 and TRBJ1-2; perhaps TRBD1 as D (5 bases). V lost 0 bases to trimming and J lost 5 bases, with 13 bases between them. The CDR3 extends over 15 amino acids. From germline, CDR1 is MNHEY and CDR2 SVGAGI. The DNA for the CDR3 is TGTGCCAGCAGTTACTCTAGTTGGTGGGGGTATGGCTACACCTTC. Translated, it gives CASSYSSWWGYGYTF.

The chain carries TRBV11-3 and TRBJ2-7, with D perhaps matching TRBD2 (6 bases). V was trimmed by 5 bases and J by 3 bases, leaving 17 bases between them. The germline gives CDR1 SGHNT, CDR2 YENEEA. The CDR3 has 15 residues. CDR3 amino acids: CASSRSEGSDYEQYF. In DNA, the CDR3 is TGTGCCAGCAGCCGATCGGAGGGGAGTGACTACGAGCAGTACTTC.

V is TRBV3-1 (or the pseudogene TRBV3-2) and J is TRBJ2-7, with D uncertain. V shed 4 bases and J shed 4 bases, with 14 bases lying between them. Germline-derived CDR1 and CDR2 are LGHDT and YNNKEL (reference sequence). The CDR3 runs 14 residues. The CDR3 DNA sequence: TGTGCCAGCAGCCCAGGCGCCTGGGGATACGAGCAGTACTTC. It is translated as CASSPGAWGYEQYF.

This clone was seen only a few times. The chain joins TRBV7-2 to TRBJ1-1; 12 bases match TRBD1. The CDR3 consists of 18 residues. Germline loops: CDR1 SGHTA, CDR2 FQGNSA. After removal of 0 bases from V and 5 bases from J, the junction contained 10 bases not matched to a gene. CDR3: CASSLAGTGGRRGTEAFF. In DNA, the CDR3 is TGTGCCAGCAGCTTAGCGGGGACAGGGGGCCGTAGAGGAACTGAAGCTTTCTTT.

Regarding this clone: The sample holds other DNA sequences that translate to the same CDR3. This chain links TRBV7-2 with TRBJ2-5; 10 bases match TRBD1. V shed 4 bases, J shed 5 bases, and the junction held 1 base outside the gene matches. CDR3 size: 13 residues. The germline V gene has CDR1 SGHTA and CDR2 FQGNSA. This CDR3 is CASSSDRGETQYF. CDR3 nucleotides: TGTGCCAGCAGCTCGGACAGGGGGGAGACCCAGTACTTC.

The chain recombines TRBV19 with TRBJ1-1, with D possibly TRBD1 on 6 matching bases. This CDR3 has 16 residues. Looked up from germline, CDR1 is LNHDA and CDR2 is SQIVND (reference sequence). Trimming cost V 5 bases and J 0 bases, with 16 bases left between them. In DNA form, the CDR3 reads TGTGCCAGTAGTCTCAGGGGAGAGGGCGTGAACACTGAAGCTTTCTTT. Amino acids: CASSLRGEGVNTEAFF.

This chain uses TRBV4-3 with TRBJ1-4; D is possibly TRBD1 (6 bases). The CDR3 consists of 16 residues. Per germline, CDR1 LGHNA and CDR2 YSLEER. V lost 3 bases to trimming and J lost 8 bases, with 19 bases between them. The chain's CDR3 is CASSQGYRAQQEKLFF. The CDR3 region has the DNA TGCGCCAGCAGCCAGGGTTACAGGGCCCAGCAAGAAAAACTGTTTTTT.

The chain uses TRBV20-1 and TRBJ1-1, with 10 positions matching TRBD1. With V trimmed by 3 bases and J by 5 bases, 6 bases remained unmatched. In germline, CDR1 is DFQATT, CDR2 SNEGSKA (reference sequence). CDR3 length: 14 residues. CDR3 residues: CSASRGQGLTEAFF. The CDR3 nucleotides are TGCAGTGCTAGTAGGGGACAGGGGCTTACTGAAGCTTTCTTT.

The CDR3: CASKETNTIYF. The DNA of the CDR3 is TGTGCCAGCAAAGAGACAAACACCATATATTTT. This chain connects TRBV6-5 to TRBJ1-3, with unresolved D. Germline V CDR1 and CDR2: MNHEY, SVGAGI. There are 11 residues in the CDR3. V was clipped by 7 bases and J by 6 bases, with 7 bases between them.

The chain couples TRBV25-1 to TRBJ1-1; TRBD1 matches at 9 bases. The CDR3 has 13 residues. Germline CDR1 and CDR2: MGHDK and SYGVNS. Trimming cost V 2 bases and J 7 bases; bases outside gene matches: 2. CDR3 amino acids: CASSEVGQGEAFF. The CDR3 bases are TGTGCCAGCAGTGAAGTGGGACAGGGTGAAGCTTTCTTT.

The chain carries TRBV27 and TRBJ2-1; D gene ambiguous. This CDR3 contains 11 residues. Germline CDR1 reads MNHEY; CDR2 reads SMNVEV (reference sequence). V lost 5 bases, J lost 4 bases, and 3 bases lay in between. CDR3 sequence (DNA): TGTGCCAGCAGTAAATACAATGAGCAGTTCTTC. Protein product: CASSKYNEQFF.

The chain recombines TRBV7-8 with TRBJ1-2; no reliable D call. V dropped 5 bases and J dropped 8 bases, with 18 bases sitting between them. This CDR3 region has 14 residues. The germline V gene encodes CDR1 SGHVS and CDR2 FQNEAQ. For the CDR3, the DNA is TGTGCCAGCAGCAGCTACGTCGGTTTATCGGGCTACACCTTC. It translates to CASSSYVGLSGYTF.

This clone was recorded a few times. The chain joins TRBV6-2 or TRBV6-3 to TRBJ1-5; no firm D call. V lost 5 bases, J lost 0 bases, and 8 bases lay in between. The CDR3 is made up of 14 amino acids. Per germline, CDR1 MNHEY and CDR2 SVGEGT. The CDR3: CASSRQDSNQPQHF. In nucleotides, the CDR3 is TGTGCCAGCAGTCGTCAGGATAGCAATCAGCCCCAGCATTTT.

The V gene is TRBV7-8, the J gene TRBJ1-1, with a possible D match to TRBD1 (5 bases). The V gene's germline CDR1 is SGHVS and CDR2 FQNEAQ. This CDR3 spans 13 amino acids. With 5 bases removed from V and 6 bases from J, the gap between germline ends came to 13 bases. The chain's CDR3 is CASSGAGGPEAFF. The DNA for the CDR3 is TGTGCCAGCAGCGGCGCGGGGGGTCCTGAAGCTTTCTTT.

The chain is built from TRBV23-1 and TRBJ2-7; D is ambiguous. TRBV23-1 is sorted into the ORF group, with uncertain function. The CDR3 totals 15 residues. Trimming took off 6 bases at V and 5 bases at J, with 20 bases between the two ends. The CDR3 spells CASSLCLGYIDEQYF. The CDR3 region has the DNA TGCGCCAGCAGCCTTTGTTTGGGGTATATCGACGAGCAGTACTTC.

This sequence joins TRBV4-2 and TRBJ1-6; D remains ambiguous. Germline-derived CDR1 and CDR2 are LGHNA and YNFKEQ. The CDR3 spans 16 residues. V was pared by 1 base and J by 12 bases, with 19 bases between. CDR3 in DNA: TGTGCCAGCAGCCAAGGGCTCAGCAGCTCACTTTTACCCCTCCACTTT. Translation gives CASSQGLSSSLLPLHF.

The CDR3 DNA is TGTGCCAGCAGCCAACTGGGACAGGGACTAGGAAACACCATATATTTT. Protein product: CASSQLGQGLGNTIYF. This sequence joins TRBV7-8 and TRBJ1-3; the match to TRBD1 covers 9 bases. CDR3 length equals 16 residues. Germline CDR1 and CDR2: SGHVS and FQNEAQ. V shed 5 bases and J 4 bases; nucleotides not matched to a gene: 9.

In this sample, this clone turned up a few times. Different DNA sequences within this sample yield the same CDR3. The chain recombines TRBV9 with TRBJ2-2; no firm D call. CDR1 is SGDLS, CDR2 YYNGEE, per germline. The CDR3 totals 13 residues. Between the trimmed V and J ends, which lost 0 bases and 6 bases, there was a span of 6 bases. The CDR3 here is CASSVGSPGELFF. CDR3 DNA: TGTGCCAGCAGCGTAGGAAGTCCCGGGGAGCTGTTTTTT.

The chain links TRBV19 to TRBJ1-5; D remains unclear. CDR3 size: 17 residues. V was clipped by 4 bases and J by 2 bases, with 18 bases between them. CDR1 LNHDA and CDR2 SQIVND come from the germline V gene (reference sequence). CDR3 sequence reads: CASSTSGPGRGNQPQHF. CDR3 nucleotides: TGTGCCAGTAGTACCAGTGGGCCGGGTAGGGGCAATCAGCCCCAGCATTTT.

V gene TRBV19 combines with J gene TRBJ1-5; no reliable D call. This CDR3 comprises 12 residues. Trimming removed 5 bases at V and 6 bases at J, with 8 bases between. CDR1 and CDR2 (germline): LNHDA, SQIVND (reference sequence). CDR3 protein: CASSPPGQPQHF. Written as DNA, the CDR3 is TGTGCCAGTAGTCCCCCGGGTCAGCCCCAGCATTTT.

This clone has more than one count but fewer than ten. The V gene is TRBV7-3, the J gene TRBJ1-1, with 7 bases lining up with TRBD1. V lost 5 bases and J lost 4; bases outside the gene matches: 7. Germline V gene sequence: CDR1 SGHTA, CDR2 FQGTGA. The CDR3 is 14 amino acids. The CDR3 reads CASSPQGLGTEAFF. In DNA form, the CDR3 reads TGTGCCAGCAGCCCACAGGGGTTGGGCACTGAAGCTTTCTTT. The whole variable domain, filled in from reference TRBV7-3 and TRBJ1-1, reads GAGVSQTPSNKVTEKGKYVELRCDPISGHTALYWYRQSLGQGPEFLIYFQGTGAADDSGLPNDRFFAVRPEGSVSTLKIQRTERGDSAVYLCASSPQGLGTEAFFGQGTRLTVV.

V and J are TRBV29-1 and TRBJ2-6; no clear D gene. Germline CDR1 and CDR2: SQVTM and ANQGSEA. V was clipped by 5 bases and J by 5 bases, with 10 bases between them. CDR3 length: 13 amino acids. CDR3 sequence: CSVMWAWANVLTF. CDR3 in DNA: TGCAGCGTTATGTGGGCTTGGGCCAACGTCCTGACTTTC.

J is TRBJ1-5 and V is TRBV4-3, with D uncertain. CDR1 LGHNA and CDR2 YSLEER come from the germline V gene. The CDR3 runs to 15 residues. The V and J ends lost 0 bases and 0 bases respectively, with 6 bases between them. This CDR3 reads CASSQERSSNQPQHF. CDR3 DNA: TGCGCCAGCAGCCAAGAACGAAGTAGCAATCAGCCCCAGCATTTT.